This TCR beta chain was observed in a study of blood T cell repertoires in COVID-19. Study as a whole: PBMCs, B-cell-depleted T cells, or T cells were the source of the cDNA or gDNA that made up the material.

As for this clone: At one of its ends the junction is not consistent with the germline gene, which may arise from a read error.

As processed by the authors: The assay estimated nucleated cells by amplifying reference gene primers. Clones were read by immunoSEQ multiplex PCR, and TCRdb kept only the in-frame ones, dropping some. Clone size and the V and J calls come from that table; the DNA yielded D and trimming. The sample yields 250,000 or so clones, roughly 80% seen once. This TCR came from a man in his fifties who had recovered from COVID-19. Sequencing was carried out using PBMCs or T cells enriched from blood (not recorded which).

For the CDR3, the DNA is TGTGCTAGCAGCTTATCCGCGGGAGGGACGCGGGAGCAGTTCTTC. This encodes CASSLSAGGTREQFF. The chain recombines TRBV7-7 with TRBJ2-1; TRBD2 matches at 9 bases. Germline-derived CDR1 and CDR2 are SSHAT and FNYEAQ (reference sequence). This CDR3 spans 15 amino acids.